In its sample, the clone carrying this T cell receptor beta chain was seen a few times. This sample is drawn from a study of T cells in Graves' hyperthyroidism and ophthalmopathy. Across the study: Staff took peripheral blood when the initial diagnosis was made, before any treatment began.

From RNA transcripts, TCR beta CDR3 regions were amplified. RT-PCR in the first round (using the HTBI primer set) targeted the TCR CDR3. TCRdb independently ran MiXCR on the multiplex PCR reads; one entry per CDR3 protein. This table holds approximately 380,000 distinct CDR3 sequences, about 14% found once. CDR1 is SQVTM and CDR2 is ANQGSEA in the germline V gene. This CDR3 has 12 amino acids. Trimming took 5 bases from V and 3 from J; bases not matched to a gene: 3. Each person with ophthalmopathy scored at least 3 on the Clinical Activity Score, reached NOSPECS grade 4 or higher, and had been ill under 3 months.

The sequence was obtained from a man aged 45-65 years with Graves' ophthalmopathy. The sequenced sample consisted of blood. The chain joins TRBV29-1 to TRBJ2-5; TRBD2 matches at 7 bases. The CDR3: CSVRGREETQYF. DNA of the CDR3: TGCAGCGTTAGAGGGAGGGAAGAGACCCAGTACTTC.